The 2 T cell receptor beta chains in this list originate from one sample, sequenced in a study of OX40 agonist ivuxolimab in advanced cancers. The data were produced by immunoSEQ multiplex PCR, yet TCRdb's version contains in-frame clones alone and is incomplete. Of roughly 90,000 clones in the sample, around 90% are singletons; the top ten hold under 0.35%. Sequenced material: CD4+ or CD8+ T cells sorted from blood, taken in a trial of the OX40 agonist ivuxolimab. The receptors here all came from an adult with an advanced solid tumor such as melanoma, head and neck, liver or kidney cancer.

The chain has TRBV28 and TRBJ1-1, with D perhaps TRBD1 (6 bases). Trimming removed 4 bases from V and 6 bases from J, with 15 bases in between. This CDR3 contains 14 residues. CDR1 and CDR2 (germline): MDHEN, SYDVKM. CDR3 DNA sequence: TGTGCCAGCAGTTCCCCCGACAGGATCGCTGAAGCTTTCTTT. It specifies CASSSPDRIAEAFF.

The rearrangement joins TRBV2 to TRBJ2-2, with 11 bases that match TRBD2. V shed 9 bases and J 6 bases; nucleotides not matched to a gene: 6. The CDR3 contains 14 residues. Per the germline V gene, CDR1 is SNHLY and CDR2 is FYNNEI. The CDR3 nucleotides are TGTGCCAGGGATAGCGGGAGGGCACCCGGGGAGCTGTTTTTT. It translates to CARDSGRAPGELFF. Full variable domain (outside the CDR3, taken from reference TRBV2 and TRBJ2-2): EPEVTQTPSHQVTQMGQEVILRCVPISNHLYFYWYRQILGQKVEFLVSFYNNEISEKSEIFDDQFSVERPDGSNFTLKIRSTKLEDSAMYFCARDSGRAPGELFFGEGSRLTVL.